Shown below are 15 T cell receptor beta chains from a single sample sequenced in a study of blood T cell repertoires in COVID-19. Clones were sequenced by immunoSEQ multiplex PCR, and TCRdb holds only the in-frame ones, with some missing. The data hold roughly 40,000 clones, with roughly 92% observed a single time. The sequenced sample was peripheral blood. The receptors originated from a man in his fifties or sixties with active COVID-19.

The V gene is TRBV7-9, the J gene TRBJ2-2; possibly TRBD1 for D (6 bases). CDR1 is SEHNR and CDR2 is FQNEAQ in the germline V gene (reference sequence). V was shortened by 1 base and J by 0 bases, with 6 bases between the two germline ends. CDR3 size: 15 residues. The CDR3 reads CASSLGGPNTGELFF. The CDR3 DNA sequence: TGTGCCAGCAGCTTAGGGGGGCCGAACACCGGGGAGCTGTTTTTT.

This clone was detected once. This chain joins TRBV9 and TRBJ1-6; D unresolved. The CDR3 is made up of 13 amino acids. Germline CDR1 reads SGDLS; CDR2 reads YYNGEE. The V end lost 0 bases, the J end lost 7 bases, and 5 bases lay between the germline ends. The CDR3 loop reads CASSVVMNSPLHF. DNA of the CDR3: TGTGCCAGCAGCGTAGTTATGAATTCACCCCTCCACTTT.

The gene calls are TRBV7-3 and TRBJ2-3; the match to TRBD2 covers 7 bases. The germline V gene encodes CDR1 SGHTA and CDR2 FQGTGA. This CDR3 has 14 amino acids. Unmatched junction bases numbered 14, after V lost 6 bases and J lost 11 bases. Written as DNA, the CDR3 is TGTGCCAGCAGACTCAGCGGGGCCTTGGGTTGGCAGTATTTT. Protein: CASRLSGALGWQYF. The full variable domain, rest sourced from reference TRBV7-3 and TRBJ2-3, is GAGVSQTPSNKVTEKGKYVELRCDPISGHTALYWYRQSLGQGPEFLIYFQGTGAADDSGLPNDRFFAVRPEGSVSTLKIQRTERGDSAVYLCASRLSGALGWQYFGPGTRLTVL.

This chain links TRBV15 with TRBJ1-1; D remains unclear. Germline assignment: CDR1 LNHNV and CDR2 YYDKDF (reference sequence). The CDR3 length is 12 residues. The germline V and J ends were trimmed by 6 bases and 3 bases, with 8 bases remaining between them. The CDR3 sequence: CATRRQDTEAFF. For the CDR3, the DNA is TGTGCCACCAGACGCCAGGACACTGAAGCTTTCTTT.

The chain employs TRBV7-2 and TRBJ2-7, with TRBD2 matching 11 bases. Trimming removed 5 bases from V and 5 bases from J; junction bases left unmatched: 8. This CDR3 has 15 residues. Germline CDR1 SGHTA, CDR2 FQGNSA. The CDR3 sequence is CASSVILAGAHEQYF. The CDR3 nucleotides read TGTGCCAGCAGCGTCATACTAGCGGGAGCCCACGAGCAGTACTTC.

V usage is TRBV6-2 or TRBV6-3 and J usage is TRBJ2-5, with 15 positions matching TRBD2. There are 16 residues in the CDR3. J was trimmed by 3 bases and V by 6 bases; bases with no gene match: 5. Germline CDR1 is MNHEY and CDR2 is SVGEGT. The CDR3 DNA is TGTGCCAGCAGCCGGACTAGCGGGAGGGCGGAAGAGACCCAGTACTTC. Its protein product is CASSRTSGRAEETQYF.

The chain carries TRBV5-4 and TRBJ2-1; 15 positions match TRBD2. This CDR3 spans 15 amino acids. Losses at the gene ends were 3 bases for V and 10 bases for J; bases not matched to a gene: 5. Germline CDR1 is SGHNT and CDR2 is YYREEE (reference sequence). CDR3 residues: CASSWGTSGRWEQFF. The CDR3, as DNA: TGTGCCAGCAGCTGGGGGACTAGCGGGAGGTGGGAGCAGTTCTTC.

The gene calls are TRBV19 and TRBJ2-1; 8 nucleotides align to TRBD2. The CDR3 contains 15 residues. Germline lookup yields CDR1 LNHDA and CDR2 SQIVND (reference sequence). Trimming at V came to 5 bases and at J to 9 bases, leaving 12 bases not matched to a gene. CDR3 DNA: TGTGCCAGTAGTCCCCCAGCGGGAGCGGTTGGTGAGCAGTTCTTC. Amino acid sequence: CASSPPAGAVGEQFF.

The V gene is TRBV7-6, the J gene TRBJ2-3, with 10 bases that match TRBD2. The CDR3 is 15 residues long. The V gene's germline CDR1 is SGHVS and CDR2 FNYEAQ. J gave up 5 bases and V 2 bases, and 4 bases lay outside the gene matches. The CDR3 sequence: CASSLSAGGGDTQYF. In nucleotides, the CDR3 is TGTGCCAGCAGCTTATCAGCGGGAGGGGGAGATACGCAGTATTTT.

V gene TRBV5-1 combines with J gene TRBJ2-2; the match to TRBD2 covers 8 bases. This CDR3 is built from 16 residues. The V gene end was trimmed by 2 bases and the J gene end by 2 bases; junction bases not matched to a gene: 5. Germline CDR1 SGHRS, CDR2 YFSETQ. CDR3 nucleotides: TGCGCCAGCAGCTTACGGCTAGCGGGTAACACCGGGGAGCTGTTTTTT. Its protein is CASSLRLAGNTGELFF. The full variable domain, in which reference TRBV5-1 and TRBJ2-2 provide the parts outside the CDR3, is KAGVTQTPRYLIKTRGQQVTLSCSPISGHRSVSWYQQTPGQGLQFLFEYFSETQRNKGNFPGRFSGRQFSNSRSEMNVSTLELGDSALYLCASSLRLAGNTGELFFGEGSRLTVL.

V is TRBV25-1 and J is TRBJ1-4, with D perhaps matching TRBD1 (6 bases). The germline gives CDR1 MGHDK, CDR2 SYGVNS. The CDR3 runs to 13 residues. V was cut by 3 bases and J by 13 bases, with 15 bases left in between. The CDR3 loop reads CASSDNRVPGLFF. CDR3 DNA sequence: TGTGCCAGCAGTGATAACAGGGTACCGGGACTGTTTTTT.

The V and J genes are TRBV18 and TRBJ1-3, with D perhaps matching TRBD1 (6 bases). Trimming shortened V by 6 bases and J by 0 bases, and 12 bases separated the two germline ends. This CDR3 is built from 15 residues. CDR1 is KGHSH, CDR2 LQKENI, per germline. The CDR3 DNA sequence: TGTGCCAGCTCGCCGACAGGTTTCTCTGGAAACACCATATATTTT. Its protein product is CASSPTGFSGNTIYF.

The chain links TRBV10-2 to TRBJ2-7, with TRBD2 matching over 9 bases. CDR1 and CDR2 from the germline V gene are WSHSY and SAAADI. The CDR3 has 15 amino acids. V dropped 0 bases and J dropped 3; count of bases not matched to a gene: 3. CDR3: CASSESSSGVYEQYF. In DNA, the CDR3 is TGCGCCAGCAGTGAGTCTTCTAGCGGGGTCTACGAGCAGTACTTC.

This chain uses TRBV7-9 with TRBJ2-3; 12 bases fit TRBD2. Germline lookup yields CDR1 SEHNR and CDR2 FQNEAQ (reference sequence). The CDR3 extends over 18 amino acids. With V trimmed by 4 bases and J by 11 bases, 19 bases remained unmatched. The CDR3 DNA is TGTGCCAGCAGCTCGGGCGCGGCACTAGCGGGAGGCACCCGGGGGCAGTATTTT. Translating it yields CASSSGAALAGGTRGQYF.

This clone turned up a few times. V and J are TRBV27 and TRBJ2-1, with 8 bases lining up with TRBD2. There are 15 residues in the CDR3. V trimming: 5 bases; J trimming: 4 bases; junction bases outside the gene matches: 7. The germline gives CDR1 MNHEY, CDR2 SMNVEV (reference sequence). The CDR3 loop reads CASSHTSGSYNEQFF. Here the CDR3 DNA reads TGTGCCAGCAGTCATACTAGCGGATCTTACAATGAGCAGTTCTTC.